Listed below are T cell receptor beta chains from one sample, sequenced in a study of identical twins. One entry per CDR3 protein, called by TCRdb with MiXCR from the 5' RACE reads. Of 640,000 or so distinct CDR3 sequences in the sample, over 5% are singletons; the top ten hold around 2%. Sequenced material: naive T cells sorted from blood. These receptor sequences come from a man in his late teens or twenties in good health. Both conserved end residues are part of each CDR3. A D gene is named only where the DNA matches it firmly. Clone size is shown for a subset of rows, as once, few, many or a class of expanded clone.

CDR3: CASSYGLLTSGPDTQYF
DNA: TGTGCCAGCAGTTACGGTCTTTTGACTAGCGGGCCAGATACGCAGTATTTT
V: TRBV6-5
D: TRBD2
size: NA
J: TRBJ2-3

CDR3: CASSPRGTGNEQFF
DNA: TGTGCCAGCAGCCCGCGCGGGACTGGCAATGAGCAGTTCTTC
V: TRBV7-9
D: NA
size: few
J: TRBJ2-1

CDR3: CASSTADRRGYNEQFF
DNA: TGTGCCAGCAGTACTGCGGACAGGCGCGGCTACAATGAGCAGTTCTTC
V: TRBV12-3/TRBV12-4
D: TRBD1
size: NA
J: TRBJ2-1

CDR3: CASSFSLNQPQHF
DNA: TGTGCCAGCAGTTTTAGCCTCAATCAGCCCCAGCATTTT
V: TRBV12-3/TRBV12-4
D: NA
size: many
J: TRBJ1-5

CDR3: CAWSTTHGGQFF
DNA: TGTGCCTGGTCGACCACGCATGGTGGGCAGTTCTTC
V: TRBV30
D: NA
size: many
J: TRBJ2-1

CDR3: CASSLAATRYNEQFF
DNA: TGTGCCAGCAGCCTAGCGGCCACGAGATACAATGAGCAGTTCTTC
V: TRBV11-2
D: TRBD2
size: many
J: TRBJ2-1

CDR3: CASSSTWSSYNEQFF
DNA: TGTGCCAGCAGCTCTACATGGAGCTCCTACAATGAGCAGTTCTTC
V: TRBV7-2
D: NA
size: few
J: TRBJ2-1

CDR3: CASSLGASGRLTDTQYF
DNA: TGTGCCAGCAGCTTAGGGGCTAGCGGGAGGTTAACAGATACGCAGTATTTT
V: TRBV7-9
D: TRBD2
size: few
J: TRBJ2-3

CDR3: CASRDSQNTEAFF
DNA: TGTGCCAGCAGAGACAGCCAGAACACTGAAGCTTTCTTT
V: TRBV6-6
D: NA
size: many
J: TRBJ1-1

CDR3: CATRGDPSGRDEQFF
DNA: TGCGCCACCCGGGGGGATCCTAGCGGGAGGGATGAGCAGTTCTTC
V: TRBV5-1
D: TRBD2
size: many
J: TRBJ2-1

CDR3: CASNFLTGTSVNEQFF
DNA: TGCGCCAGCAACTTTCTCACAGGGACTAGCGTCAATGAGCAGTTCTTC
V: TRBV5-1
D: TRBD2
size: many
J: TRBJ2-1

CDR3: CATGSRQGVTGELFF
DNA: TGTGCCACGGGTTCCCGACAGGGCGTCACCGGGGAGCTGTTTTTT
V: TRBV27
D: TRBD1
size: many
J: TRBJ2-2

CDR3: CASSESGLAGGNEQFF
DNA: TGCGCCAGCAGTGAGTCCGGTCTAGCGGGAGGGAATGAGCAGTTCTTC
V: TRBV10-1
D: TRBD2
size: NA
J: TRBJ2-1

CDR3: CSARSAGGYGYTF
DNA: TGCAGTGCTAGGAGTGCAGGGGGCTATGGCTACACCTTC
V: TRBV20-1
D: TRBD1
size: many
J: TRBJ1-2

CDR3: CASSQEISGSRNEQFF
DNA: TGCGCCAGCAGCCAAGAAATTAGCGGGAGTAGGAATGAGCAGTTCTTC
V: TRBV4-3
D: TRBD2
size: many
J: TRBJ2-1

CDR3: CSASATSTDTQYF
DNA: TGCAGTGCTAGCGCTACTAGCACAGATACGCAGTATTTT
V: TRBV20-1
D: NA
size: many
J: TRBJ2-3

CDR3: CASMNRVYVDTQYF
DNA: TGTGCCAGCATGAACCGGGTCTATGTGGATACGCAGTATTTT
V: TRBV12-3/TRBV12-4
D: NA
size: NA
J: TRBJ2-3

CDR3: CATSGGTEAFF
DNA: TGTGCCACCAGTGGTGGGACTGAAGCTTTCTTT
V: TRBV24-1
D: NA
size: many
J: TRBJ1-1

CDR3: CSAATGYEQYF
DNA: TGCAGTGCTGCTACAGGGTACGAGCAGTACTTC
V: TRBV20-1
D: NA
size: many
J: TRBJ2-7

CDR3: CSARVGALNSPLHF
DNA: TGCAGTGCTAGAGTGGGAGCCCTAAATTCACCCCTCCACTTT
V: TRBV20-1
D: NA
size: NA
J: TRBJ1-6

CDR3: CSVEKQGAPYEQYF
DNA: TGCAGCGTTGAAAAACAGGGGGCCCCCTACGAGCAGTACTTC
V: TRBV29-1
D: TRBD1
size: few
J: TRBJ2-7

CDR3: CSVGLLTGNTEAFF
DNA: TGCAGCGTCGGCCTACTGACGGGGAACACTGAAGCTTTCTTT
V: TRBV29-1
D: NA
size: NA
J: TRBJ1-1

CDR3: CASSSLAGGWSEQFF
DNA: TGTGCCAGCAGCTCACTAGCGGGAGGGTGGAGTGAGCAGTTCTTC
V: TRBV7-7
D: TRBD2
size: NA
J: TRBJ2-1

CDR3: CASSPIVGGLNTGELFF
DNA: TGTGCCAGCAGCCCAATAGTCGGGGGACTAAACACCGGGGAGCTGTTTTTT
V: TRBV7-9
D: TRBD2
size: few
J: TRBJ2-2

CDR3: CASSPDTGNTEAFF
DNA: TGTGCCAGCAGCCCAGACACAGGGAACACTGAAGCTTTCTTT
V: TRBV7-3
D: NA
size: NA
J: TRBJ1-1

CDR3: CASSGGTAYGYTF
DNA: TGTGCCAGCAGTGGCGGGACAGCCTATGGCTACACCTTC
V: TRBV12-3/TRBV12-4
D: TRBD1
size: many
J: TRBJ1-2

CDR3: CASSDRVGAKNIQYF
DNA: TGTGCCAGCAGTGACAGGGTGGGCGCCAAAAACATTCAGTACTTC
V: TRBV6-1
D: NA
size: many
J: TRBJ2-4

CDR3: CSVPGQGIYGYTF
DNA: TGCAGCGTGCCGGGACAGGGCATCTATGGCTACACCTTC
V: TRBV29-1
D: TRBD1
size: NA
J: TRBJ1-2

CDR3: CASSPLGPGGNQPQHF
DNA: TGTGCCAGCTCACCACTAGGCCCTGGAGGCAATCAGCCCCAGCATTTT
V: TRBV18
D: NA
size: NA
J: TRBJ1-5

CDR3: CASSYSGAGTTYNEQFF
DNA: TGTGCCAGCAGTTACTCGGGTGCCGGGACAACCTACAATGAGCAGTTCTTC
V: TRBV6-5
D: NA
size: many
J: TRBJ2-1

CDR3: CASSDGTGHQPQHF
DNA: TGTGCCAGCAGCGACGGGACAGGGCATCAGCCCCAGCATTTT
V: TRBV7-9
D: TRBD1
size: many
J: TRBJ1-5

CDR3: CASRVGLAGVTDTQYF
DNA: TGTGCCAGCAGAGTAGGACTAGCGGGAGTCACAGATACGCAGTATTTT
V: TRBV12-3/TRBV12-4
D: TRBD2
size: few
J: TRBJ2-3

CDR3: CASSYGGLFPDTQYF
DNA: TGTGCCAGCAGTTACGGGGGACTATTTCCAGATACGCAGTATTTT
V: TRBV6-5
D: TRBD2
size: NA
J: TRBJ2-3

CDR3: CATSRVGAGRGETQYF
DNA: TGTGCCACCAGCAGAGTAGGCGCAGGACGAGGAGAGACCCAGTACTTC
V: TRBV15
D: NA
size: NA
J: TRBJ2-5

CDR3: CASSQGQGPNEKLFF
DNA: TGCGCCAGCAGCCAGGGACAGGGGCCTAATGAAAAACTGTTTTTT
V: TRBV4-3
D: TRBD1
size: many
J: TRBJ1-4

CDR3: CASTRQGANSPLHF
DNA: TGTGCCAGCACCCGACAGGGGGCGAATTCACCCCTCCACTTT
V: TRBV7-2
D: TRBD1
size: NA
J: TRBJ1-6

CDR3: CASSLGAPSRSYNSPLHF
DNA: TGTGCCAGCAGTTTAGGCGCGCCAAGTCGCTCCTATAATTCACCCCTCCACTTT
V: TRBV27
D: NA
size: few
J: TRBJ1-6

CDR3: CASSQGWTIPYEQYF
DNA: TGTGCCAGCAGCCAAGGATGGACAATCCCCTACGAGCAGTACTTC
V: TRBV4-2
D: NA
size: many
J: TRBJ2-7

CDR3: CASSQDYPTGVGGANVLTF
DNA: TGTGCCAGCAGCCAAGATTATCCGACAGGGGTCGGTGGGGCCAACGTCCTGACTTTC
V: TRBV3-1
D: TRBD1
size: NA
J: TRBJ2-6

CDR3: CASTWGGSNTGELFF
DNA: TGTGCCAGCACCTGGGGCGGCTCGAACACCGGGGAGCTGTTTTTT
V: TRBV7-8
D: NA
size: few
J: TRBJ2-2

CDR3: CSANDGAGSIEQFF
DNA: TGCAGTGCTAACGACGGGGCAGGTAGCATTGAGCAGTTCTTC
V: TRBV20-1
D: NA
size: many
J: TRBJ2-1

CDR3: CASDSGTDTQYF
DNA: TGTGCCAGCGACAGCGGCACAGATACGCAGTATTTT
V: TRBV12-3/TRBV12-4
D: NA
size: few
J: TRBJ2-3

CDR3: CASSLAGTTQYF
DNA: TGTGCCAGCAGCTTAGCGGGCACCACGCAGTATTTT
V: TRBV7-2
D: NA
size: many
J: TRBJ2-3

CDR3: CSARVGLAGFGHSDTQYF
DNA: TGCAGTGCTAGAGTAGGACTAGCGGGATTCGGCCATTCAGATACGCAGTATTTT
V: TRBV20-1
D: TRBD2
size: NA
J: TRBJ2-3

CDR3: CASSQTENTEAFF
DNA: TGTGCCAGCAGCCAGACAGAGAACACTGAAGCTTTCTTT
V: TRBV3-1
D: NA
size: many
J: TRBJ1-1

CDR3: CASSKATSRQTTTDTQYF
DNA: TGTGCCAGCAGCAAAGCAACTAGCCGACAGACTACCACAGATACGCAGTATTTT
V: TRBV21-1
D: NA
size: few
J: TRBJ2-3